A single sample gave rise to the 32 T cell receptor beta chains below, sequenced in a study of T cell responses to AZD1222 COVID-19 vaccine. Some clones are missing from TCRdb's copy, which holds only in-frame ones; the method was immunoSEQ multiplex PCR. This sample yields 95,000 to 150,000 clones, of which around 89% are seen a single time; 4.5% to 5% belongs to the top ten. The sequences come from peripheral blood, collected on day 0 of AZD1222 vaccination. The receptors were gathered from an adult in good health.

The rearrangement links TRBV29-1 to TRBJ1-2; D perhaps matches TRBD1 (5 bases). CDR1 and CDR2 (germline): SQVTM, ANQGSEA. The CDR3 is 13 amino acids. Trimming pared 2 bases from V and 8 bases from J, leaving 15 bases between. CDR3 in amino acids: CSVEYLSGGGYTF. CDR3 nucleotide sequence: TGCAGCGTTGAATATCTGTCCGGGGGAGGCTACACCTTC.

This chain links TRBV7-6 with TRBJ2-1; D could derive from TRBD1 or TRBD2 (6 bases each). V lost 4 bases to trimming and J lost 2 bases, with 15 bases between them. The CDR3 spans 16 residues. Germline CDR1 SGHVS, CDR2 FNYEAQ. DNA for the CDR3: TGTGCCAGCAGCTCGATCGGGGGCCCTCCCTACAATGAGCAGTTCTTC. This codes for CASSSIGGPPYNEQFF.

V and J are TRBV19 and TRBJ1-6; D remains ambiguous. Germline CDR1 LNHDA, CDR2 SQIVND (reference sequence). The CDR3 extends over 14 amino acids. Between the trimmed V and J ends, which lost 0 bases and 7 bases, there was a span of 7 bases. In DNA form, the CDR3 reads TGTGCCAGTAGTATAGAAACGGCCAATTCACCCCTCCACTTT. It translates to CASSIETANSPLHF.

The V call is TRBV9, the J call TRBJ1-6; TRBD1 agrees at 7 bases. This CDR3 spans 14 amino acids. V lost 4 bases to trimming and J lost 10 bases; unmatched junction nucleotides: 8. Germline loops: CDR1 SGDLS, CDR2 YYNGEE. CDR3 protein: CASSTRQGWSPLHF. Written as DNA, the CDR3 is TGTGCCAGCAGCACCCGACAGGGATGGTCACCCCTCCACTTT.

This clone was observed a few times. The rearrangement joins TRBV7-9 to TRBJ1-2; no reliable D call. The germline gives CDR1 SEHNR, CDR2 FQNEAQ (reference sequence). CDR3 length equals 13 residues. With 4 bases removed from V and 4 bases from J, the gap between germline ends came to 10 bases. The CDR3 loop is CASSSWIGYGYTF. The CDR3 DNA reads as TGTGCCAGCAGCTCCTGGATTGGCTATGGCTACACCTTC.

The chain is built from TRBV4-1 and TRBJ1-1; D is possibly TRBD1 (5 bases). Trimming shortened V by 1 base and J by 6 bases, and 18 bases separated the two germline ends. This CDR3 has 16 amino acids. Per germline, CDR1 MGHRA and CDR2 YSYEKL. For the CDR3, the DNA is TGCGCCAGCAGCCAAGGCTCAGGTAGGGGTGCGGCTGAAGCTTTCTTT. It codes for CASSQGSGRGAAEAFF.

This chain joins TRBV19 and TRBJ2-1; TRBD2 matches 9 bases. The V segment lost 3 bases and the J segment 7 bases; nucleotides outside the gene matches: 10. The CDR3 spans 16 residues. Germline CDR1 and CDR2: LNHDA and SQIVND (reference sequence). CDR3 sequence: CASSIDGGGARNEQFF. DNA of the CDR3: TGTGCCAGTAGTATTGATGGCGGGGGGGCCCGGAATGAGCAGTTCTTC.

This clone was recorded once. The rearrangement joins TRBV6-1 to TRBJ2-5, with D unresolved. This CDR3 contains 12 residues. V lost 8 bases and J lost 5, with 12 bases in between. CDR1 is MNHNS and CDR2 is SASEGT in the germline V gene. DNA of the CDR3: TGTGCCAGCCATCATTCCGGGGAGACCCAGTACTTC. The encoded protein is CASHHSGETQYF.

The rearrangement joins TRBV19 to TRBJ1-2; tentatively, D is TRBD1 (6 bases). V lost 5 bases and J lost 5, with 12 bases in between. Germline values: CDR1 LNHDA, CDR2 SQIVND (reference sequence). CDR3 length: 13 residues. CDR3 amino acids: CASSSGTYYGYTF. CDR3 nucleotides: TGTGCCAGTAGTTCCGGGACATATTATGGCTACACCTTC.

The chain recombines TRBV7-9 with TRBJ1-1; D possibly corresponds to TRBD1 (5 bases). Trimming took off 1 base at V and 7 bases at J, with 7 bases between the two ends. The germline CDR1 and CDR2 sequences are SEHNR and FQNEAQ (reference sequence). There are 12 residues in the CDR3. The CDR3 loop is CASSLGDSEAFF. Here the CDR3 DNA reads TGTGCCAGCAGCTTAGGAGACAGTGAAGCTTTCTTT.

The V call is TRBV7-2, the J call TRBJ1-5; 9 positions match TRBD1. The CDR3 is 14 residues long. Per germline, CDR1 SGHTA and CDR2 FQGNSA. V gave up 5 bases and J gave up 6 bases; unmatched junction bases: 5. CDR3 sequence reads: CASSRTGDGQPQHF. In DNA form, the CDR3 reads TGTGCCAGCAGCCGGACAGGGGACGGTCAGCCCCAGCATTTT.

The V call is TRBV10-3, the J call TRBJ1-2; no firm D call. There are 17 residues in the CDR3. The germline V gene has CDR1 ENHRY and CDR2 SYGVKD. Trimming shortened V by 2 bases and J by 5 bases, and 21 bases separated the two germline ends. This CDR3 is CAISEGSENLETYGYTF. The CDR3 region has the DNA TGTGCCATCAGTGAGGGCAGTGAAAATCTCGAAACGTATGGCTACACCTTC.

The V call is TRBV23-1, the J call TRBJ2-2, with TRBD2 matching over 10 bases. TRBV23-1 is annotated as an ORF whose role is uncertain. Losses at the gene ends were 2 bases for V and 5 bases for J; bases not matched to a gene: 14. The length of the CDR3 is 19 residues. The CDR3 coding sequence is TGCGCCAGCAGTCAACTGACACTAGCGGGAAGCCTGCGGACCGGGGAGCTGTTTTTT. Translated: CASSQLTLAGSLRTGELFF.

The chain combines TRBV7-9 with TRBJ1-2, with D maybe TRBD1 (6 bases). Trimming shortened V by 0 bases and J by 7 bases, and 18 bases separated the two germline ends. CDR3 length: 16 amino acids. CDR1 is SEHNR and CDR2 is FQNEAQ in the germline V gene (reference sequence). The CDR3 bases are TGTGCCAGCAGCTTAGCGGGAACAGGACAGTCGAGTGGCTACACCTTC. Residues: CASSLAGTGQSSGYTF.

This clone turned up a few times. The genes are TRBV28 and TRBJ1-1; a weak D match, TRBD1 (5 bases). CDR3 length: 14 residues. Looked up from germline, CDR1 is MDHEN and CDR2 is SYDVKM. V was trimmed by 2 bases and J by 1 base, leaving 8 bases between them. The CDR3 loop reads CASSLDSANTEAFF. The CDR3 DNA follows: TGTGCCAGCAGTTTAGACAGCGCGAACACTGAAGCTTTCTTT.

This CDR3 reads CASSLVPSGGTGELFF. In DNA form, the CDR3 reads TGTGCCAGCAGCTTAGTCCCTAGCGGGGGAACCGGGGAGCTGTTTTTT. The rearrangement links TRBV7-2 to TRBJ2-2; TRBD2 aligns across 10 bases. The V gene's germline CDR1 is SGHTA and CDR2 FQGNSA. CDR3 length: 16 residues. V dropped 1 base and J dropped 5; count of bases not matched to a gene: 4. The full variable domain, with the rest looked up from reference TRBV7-2 and TRBJ2-2, is GAGVSQSPSNKVTEKGKDVELRCDPISGHTALYWYRQSLGQGLEFLIYFQGNSAPDKSGLPSDRFSAERTGGSVSTLTIQRTQQEDSAVYLCASSLVPSGGTGELFFGEGSRLTVL.

The genes are TRBV9 and TRBJ1-3; weak D call: TRBD1 (5 bases). The germline CDR1 and CDR2 sequences are SGDLS and YYNGEE. V gave up 3 bases and J gave up 0 bases, with 16 bases separating them. The CDR3 runs 17 residues. CDR3 DNA sequence: TGTGCCAGCAGCGGACGCCTGGGGGATTTCTCTGGAAACACCATATATTTT. Its protein product is CASSGRLGDFSGNTIYF.

This clone appeared a single time. The J gene is TRBJ2-7, the V gene TRBV18; 11 bases align to TRBD2. Germline V gene lookup returns CDR1 KGHSH and CDR2 LQKENI. This CDR3 spans 16 amino acids. After removal of 4 bases from V and 1 base from J, the junction contained 6 bases not matched to a gene. CDR3 in DNA: TGTGCCAGCTCACGGGGCGGGACTAGCGGATCCTACGAGCAGTACTTC. The encoded protein is CASSRGGTSGSYEQYF. Full variable domain (remainder filled in from reference TRBV18 and TRBJ2-7): NAGVMQNPRHLVRRRGQEARLRCSPMKGHSHVYWYRQLPEEGLKFMVYLQKENIIDESGMPKERFSAEFPKEGPSILRIQQVVRGDSAAYFCASSRGGTSGSYEQYFGPGTRLTVT.

The chain combines TRBV9 with TRBJ2-5; D is unresolved. This CDR3 has 13 amino acids. V lost 5 bases and J lost 2, with 10 bases in between. From germline, CDR1 is SGDLS and CDR2 YYNGEE. The CDR3 region is CASSLSEQETQYF. The CDR3 DNA reads TGTGCCAGCAGTTTGTCAGAACAAGAGACCCAGTACTTC.

The V and J genes are TRBV7-2 and TRBJ1-5; maybe TRBD1 (6 bases). With 2 bases removed from V and 3 bases from J, the gap between germline ends came to 11 bases. CDR3 length: 15 residues. Germline CDR1 is SGHTA and CDR2 is FQGNSA. CDR3: CASSLSGDNNQPQHF. DNA of the CDR3: TGTGCCAGCAGCTTATCCGGGGACAACAATCAGCCCCAGCATTTT.

The chain links TRBV4-2 to TRBJ2-7; tentatively, D is TRBD2 (5 bases). The CDR3 is 17 residues long. V was shortened by 1 base and J by 3 bases, with 19 bases between the two germline ends. Germline V gene lookup returns CDR1 LGHNA and CDR2 YNFKEQ. The CDR3 DNA is TGTGCCAGCAGCCAAGCAGCTGGGAGACCCCTTAACTACGAGCAGTACTTC. It is translated as CASSQAAGRPLNYEQYF.

The chain uses TRBV10-3 and TRBJ1-4; D unclear. Germline loops: CDR1 ENHRY, CDR2 SYGVKD. This CDR3 region has 18 residues. Deletions cut 0 bases from V and 0 bases from J, with 14 bases between. CDR3: CAISESFQSETTNEKLFF. The CDR3 DNA reads TGTGCCATCAGTGAGTCGTTTCAGTCAGAGACAACTAATGAAAAACTGTTTTTT.

The V and J genes are TRBV28 and TRBJ1-2, with a weak D call TRBD1 (6 bases). The CDR3 runs to 12 residues. V lost 2 bases and J 8 bases, leaving 9 bases between the germline ends. Germline V CDR1 and CDR2: MDHEN, SYDVKM. DNA of the CDR3: TGTGCCAGCAGTTTAACAGGGAAAGGCTACACCTTC. Protein product: CASSLTGKGYTF.

The chain employs TRBV5-1 and TRBJ1-1, with D maybe TRBD1 (5 bases). The length of the CDR3 is 18 residues. The V gene's germline CDR1 is SGHRS and CDR2 YFSETQ. V dropped 1 base and J dropped 0 bases, with 19 bases sitting between them. As DNA, the CDR3 is TGCGCCAGCAGCTTGTACGGCAACACCGGGACTGTGAACACTGAAGCTTTCTTT. As protein: CASSLYGNTGTVNTEAFF.

The V and J genes are TRBV7-2 and TRBJ1-2; D is undetermined. V shed 1 base and J shed 2 bases, with 14 bases lying between them. This CDR3 region has 16 residues. The V gene's germline CDR1 is SGHTA and CDR2 FQGNSA. The CDR3 spells CASSLVSAEENYGYTF. CDR3 DNA sequence: TGTGCCAGCAGCTTAGTTTCGGCGGAAGAAAACTATGGCTACACCTTC.

The chain recombines TRBV10-3 with TRBJ1-5; D is possibly TRBD1 (6 bases). The germline V gene encodes CDR1 ENHRY and CDR2 SYGVKD. This CDR3 is 14 amino acids long. Trimming pared 3 bases from V and 4 bases from J, leaving 10 bases between. DNA for the CDR3: TGTGCCATCAGTGACTCGGGGGCAAATCAGCCCCAGCATTTT. Translated, it gives CAISDSGANQPQHF.

The chain has TRBV6-5 and TRBJ2-7; TRBD2 is a possible D gene (6 bases). This CDR3 has 13 amino acids. CDR1 is MNHEY, CDR2 SVGAGI, per germline. Trimming removed 6 bases at V and 6 bases at J, with 15 bases between. As DNA, the CDR3 is TGTGCCAGCAGAATAGGCCCGGGAGTCGAGCAGTACTTC. Translation: CASRIGPGVEQYF.

The J gene is TRBJ2-5, the V gene TRBV9, with 8 nucleotides matching TRBD2. Germline lookup yields CDR1 SGDLS and CDR2 YYNGEE. V trimming: 0 bases; J trimming: 3 bases; junction bases outside the gene matches: 7. The CDR3 has 16 amino acids. The CDR3 loop is CASSVGGGGLEETQYF. The CDR3 coding sequence is TGTGCCAGCAGCGTAGGTGGCGGGGGGTTAGAAGAGACCCAGTACTTC.

The J gene is TRBJ1-5, the V gene TRBV7-9, with TRBD1 matching over 7 bases. Germline-derived CDR1 and CDR2 are SEHNR and FQNEAQ (reference sequence). Germline trimming cut 3 bases from V and 1 base from J; bases unmatched to any gene: 0. The CDR3 runs 14 residues. CDR3 sequence reads: CASSLGQSNQPQHF. The CDR3 DNA follows: TGTGCCAGCAGCTTGGGACAGAGCAATCAGCCCCAGCATTTT.

This sequence joins TRBV5-8 and TRBJ2-5; possibly TRBD1 or TRBD2 for D (5 bases each). V lost 1 base, J lost 6 bases, and 10 bases lay in between. The germline gives CDR1 SGHTS, CDR2 YDEGEE. The length of the CDR3 is 13 residues. The CDR3 region has the DNA TGTGCCAGCAGCTTGCCGCTGGGACAGACCCAGTACTTC. Translated: CASSLPLGQTQYF.

V is TRBV7-2 and J is TRBJ1-2; possibly TRBD1 for D (6 bases). V dropped 5 bases and J dropped 5 bases, with 15 bases sitting between them. The CDR3 runs to 14 residues. Germline V CDR1 and CDR2: SGHTA, FQGNSA. The CDR3: CASSLPRGAYGYTF. In DNA form, the CDR3 reads TGTGCCAGCAGCCTTCCACGGGGGGCGTATGGCTACACCTTC.

The chain uses TRBV27 and TRBJ2-6; tentative D call: TRBD2 (6 bases). This CDR3 spans 21 amino acids. Between the trimmed V and J ends, which lost 6 bases and 0 bases, there was a span of 27 bases. Germline values: CDR1 MNHEY, CDR2 SMNVEV (reference sequence). In DNA form, the CDR3 reads TGTGCCAGCAGCCCTGATTGGTCCTTATGGGACTTGTTCTCTGGGGCCAACGTCCTGACTTTC. Encoded protein: CASSPDWSLWDLFSGANVLTF. Variable domain in full (rest from reference TRBV27 and TRBJ2-6): EAQVTQNPRYLITVTGKKLTVTCSQNMNHEYMSWYRQDPGLGLRQIYYSMNVEVTDKGDVPEGYKVSRKEKRNFPLILESPSPNQTSLYFCASSPDWSLWDLFSGANVLTFGAGSRLTVL.